Here is one T cell receptor (beta chain) with its context. This clone's antigen is unknown. No much larger clone is present one base from it, and per-base qualities are unavailable. The germline V gene (reference sequence) sets CDR1 to LNHDA and CDR2 to SQIVND. For this chain, trimming is 2 bases at the V end and 4 bases at the J end, and the number of junction bases without a gene match is 7. From cysteine to phenylalanine, the CDR3 is 15 amino acids long. CDR3 DNA is the only sequence kept; it has 45 bases, read in frame from the first base. This sample is part of a study of cytomegalovirus exposure and HLA in healthy donors (TCRdb year 2017). Some background on the complete study: In an earlier analysis of about 560 of the donors, under 300 Gb of sequence data and approximately 120 million unique TCR beta sequences from 150 million to 200 million T cells were reported. An early release that covered 640 HLA-typed donors contained approximately 300 gigabases of sequencing data and around 85 million unique TCR sequences. Of the roughly 400 genotyped donors, roughly 85% fell in the genetic ancestry cluster associated with self-reported Caucasian donors. The study aimed to test whether signatures of past pathogen exposure could be identified by cataloging public T cell receptors. The study profiled the T cell repertoires of 550 to 700 subjects by immunosequencing and related them to cytomegalovirus serostatus. Besides the first cohort of hundreds of subjects, a separate validation cohort made up of over 100 different subjects was used. To predict cytomegalovirus infection status, the study brought together high-throughput TCR immunosequencing, statistical association of individual TCRs with disease status, and machine learning. To study patterns of TCR occurrence, a later analysis re-analyzed previously published TCR beta repertoires from 600 to 750 donors and added high-resolution HLA genotyping. Rather than using new phenotypic data, the later analysis identified candidate immune exposures from TCR beta sequences and from how often those sequences occurred across donors. In an earlier analysis of over 550 of the donors, high-throughput TCR beta sequencing was used to judge whether each TCR beta V gene segment behaved as functional or pseudogenic. Donor age, sex, ethnicity and CMV serostatus were compiled together with the repertoire data. Genome-wide SNP genotypes for about three fifths of the 666 donors were used in a later genetic analysis, which treated that subset as a discovery cohort. All discovery cohort repertoires had been generated using a single sequencing platform. HLA typing covered class I and class II loci at four-digit resolution. Typing coverage differed by locus: A, B, C, DRB1 and DQB1 were typed in roughly 629-640 donors, DQA1 in approximately 520, DPA1 in roughly 590, and DPB1 in 450 to 490. Because of strong linkage in the cohort, roughly five DR-DQ haplotypes were treated as single units for association and clustering. Among 398 genotyped donors of the cohort, an average of about 240,000 unique TCR beta nucleotide sequences was sequenced per donor, of which about 18% were non-productive.

What the research found in general, with its limitations: Most CMV-associated TCR beta chains appeared to be HLA-restricted in a later analysis, and the HLA associations seemed to be driven largely by CMV exposure. The presence/absence analyses assumed that sequencing depth was roughly uniform across donors, and that assumption may not be true. In a later analysis, TCR association rates were found to vary across HLA loci, with the most associated TCRs seen for DRB1 alleles and the fewest for HLA-C alleles. Correlated functional status among segregating V segments might reflect linkage disequilibrium, but an unknown experimental factor could not be ruled out. In a later analysis, several top co-occurrence clusters were reported to appear linked to parvovirus B19, influenza, CMV and Epstein-Barr virus. This cohort had only TCR beta chains sequenced, and the lack of alpha or paired-chain data limited which features could be detected. Assigning TCR associations to individual alleles was difficult when HLA alleles, especially DR and DQ, strongly co-occurred. Because the 87-base-pair reads could not distinguish some IMGT-functional V segments, including TRBV6-2 and TRBV6-3, those segments were excluded. While some public TCRs were present in many individuals, most TCR sequences turned up only very rarely across donors. An earlier analysis of 450 to 750 of the donors showed that most TCR beta V segments appeared in productive rearrangements either about 90% or about 30% of the time, which broadly matched IMGT annotations. Compared with equally common non-associated chains, HLA-associated TCR beta chains in a later analysis were more clonally expanded and had lower generation probabilities. The classifier was reported to diagnose cytomegalovirus status with high specificity and sensitivity in both the original cohort and the validation cohort. In vitro tests confirmed that a few of the cytomegalovirus-associated TCR beta chains recognize cytomegalovirus antigens. Compared with the approximately 700-donor mean, donors in an Asian-associated ancestry cluster had fewer N-insertions in productive TCRs, according to a later genetic analysis. The study gave a list of some 150 TCR beta chains associated with cytomegalovirus. A further reported finding was that TCR beta sequences accurately predicted the HLA-A and HLA-B alleles for most subjects in the first cohort. A cluster of highly shared sequence variants was judged likely to represent a technical artifact of the sequencing pipeline. CMV serostatus was the only immune exposure information available for the cohort. Because counts were too low, roughly 17 rarely observed V segments, including chromosome 9 orphons, were left out of the earlier analysis of a few hundred of the donors. The authors suggested that the approach could potentially be generalized to other disease states and immunological phenotypes. At a false discovery rate of 0.05, a later analysis linked 16,951 TCR beta sequences to specific HLA alleles. An association between a missense DCLRE1C variant and V-gene and J-gene trimming of TCR beta chains was found in a later genetic analysis and replicated in an independent cohort. Because some donors lacked HLA typing at each locus, the association tests relied only on the typed subset.

The method was the immunoSEQ multiplex PCR assay. For the multiplex PCR, a mixture combining 60 forward primers for TCR Vbeta segments and 13 reverse primers for TCR Jbeta segments was used. The CDR3 region of rearranged TCR beta genes was amplified from genomic DNA by a multiplex PCR assay. The amplified TCR beta libraries were sequenced on the Illumina HiSeq System as 87-base-pair reads. The source study handled its data this way. A later analysis counted some 74 million unique TCR beta chains across the 500 to 850 repertoires, and approximately 11 million of these chains were shared by at least two donors. Raw reads were error-corrected and collapsed into unique sequences by a nearest-neighbor algorithm in which closely related sequences were merged to remove PCR and sequencing errors. To assign V, D and J gene segments, CDR3 sequences were aligned to IMGT reference sequences. For a sequence to be retained, at least a six-nucleotide match to both a V gene segment and a J gene segment was required. A rearrangement counted as productive if the CDR3 had no stop codons and remained in frame with V and J, and every other rearrangement counted as non-productive. Following IMGT convention, CDR3 was defined as the stretch from the second conserved V-encoded cysteine up to the conserved J-encoded phenylalanine. The earlier analysis of 587 of the donors excluded sequences that lacked an unambiguous match to a single V gene segment. In an earlier analysis of 450 to 700 of the donors, V segments were called functional above 56.7% productive rearrangements and were called segregating when the between-donor standard deviation exceeded 5%. A statistical classification framework was built for diagnosing cytomegalovirus status from the catalog of TCR beta chain sequences. In a later analysis, V and J genes were assigned by comparing TCR nucleotide sequences against IMGT/GENE-DB human TR gene sequences. In a later analysis, CDR3 sequences and most-parsimonious VDJ recombination scenarios were assigned using the TCRdist pipeline. A later analysis defined each TCR beta chain by its CDR3 amino acid sequence plus V-gene family, and excluded reads lacking a unique V-gene family. A later analysis removed several hundred highly shared, low-generation-probability nucleotide sequences to deal with suspected cross-contamination and a sequencing artifact. In a later analysis, a clonal expansion index for each public chain was calculated from normalized within-repertoire ranks of inferred template counts. In a later analysis, generation probabilities were computed using a VDJ recombination model fitted to out-of-frame rearrangements, and the results were checked against IGoR. In a later analysis, hypergeometric tests were used to score TCR-TCR, TCR-HLA and TCR-CMV co-occurrence, with a repertoire-size bias correction applied to TCR pairs. False discovery rates were estimated in a later analysis by permuting HLA or CMV assignments 20 times. A later analysis grouped co-occurring TCRs with DBSCAN, adding TCRdist sequence similarity when clustering within HLA-allele-positive subsets. Repertoires with fewer than 30,000 or more than 120,000 public chains, plus five repertoires with anomalous nucleotide sharing, were excluded from co-occurrence clustering. In its TCRdb copy, this immuneACCESS table keeps in-frame sequences only and misses some clones. Where compared with another copy, unresolved V genes explain less than half of these, and the others have no known cause. V, J and clone size derive from that table, while D and trimming were established from the DNA sequence. Recorded for this sample are over 130,000 clones; roughly three quarters of them occurred a single time. The ten top clones hold under 2% of the sample.

The cohort comprised 710 or so healthy bone marrow donors. At the time of sampling, all cohort members were nominally healthy, though unrecorded immune exposures were likely present. The donor was CMV seronegative and was included in the group of a few hundred seronegative cohort members. A peripheral blood sample was collected from each donor, and TCR beta sequencing was performed on peripheral blood mononuclear cells. The Qiagen DNeasy Blood Extraction Kit was used to extract genomic DNA from the blood cell samples. The sequence came from a woman aged 30 to 39 in good health and CMV-seronegative. Input material: PBMCs. The V and J genes are TRBV19 and TRBJ2-5; TRBD1 agrees with 7 junctional bases. The DNA is as follows: TGTGCCAGTAGTATAATCGAGGGGGCCCGAGAGACCCAGTACTTC. Its protein product is CASSIIEGARETQYF.